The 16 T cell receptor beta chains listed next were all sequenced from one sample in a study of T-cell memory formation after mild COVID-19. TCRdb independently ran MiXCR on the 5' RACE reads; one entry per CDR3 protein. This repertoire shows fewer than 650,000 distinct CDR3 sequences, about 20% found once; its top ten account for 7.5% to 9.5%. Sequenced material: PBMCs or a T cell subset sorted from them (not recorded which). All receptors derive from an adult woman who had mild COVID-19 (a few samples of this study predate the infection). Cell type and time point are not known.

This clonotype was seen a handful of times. The CDR3 DNA reads TGTGCCAGCAGTTACCACCGCCCTGGGAGGGATGAGCAGTTCTTC. Protein: CASSYHRPGRDEQFF. The chain couples TRBV6-2 or TRBV6-3 to TRBJ2-1; 7 positions match TRBD2. V lost 2 bases and J lost 8; bases outside the gene matches: 9. Germline CDR1 and CDR2: MNHEY and SVGEGT. There are 15 residues in the CDR3.

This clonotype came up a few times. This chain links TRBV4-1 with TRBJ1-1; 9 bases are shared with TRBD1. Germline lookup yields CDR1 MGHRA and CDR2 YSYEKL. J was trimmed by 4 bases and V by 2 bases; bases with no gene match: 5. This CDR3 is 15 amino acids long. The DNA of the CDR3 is TGCGCCAGCAGCCAAACAGGGGGCTTCGCCACTGAAGCTTTCTTT. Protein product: CASSQTGGFATEAFF.

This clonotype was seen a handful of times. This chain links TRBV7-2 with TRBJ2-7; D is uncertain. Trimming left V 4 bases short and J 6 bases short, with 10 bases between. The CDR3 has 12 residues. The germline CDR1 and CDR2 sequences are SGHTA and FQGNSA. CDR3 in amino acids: CASSSPVSEQYF. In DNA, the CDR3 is TGTGCCAGCAGCTCCCCAGTAAGCGAGCAGTACTTC. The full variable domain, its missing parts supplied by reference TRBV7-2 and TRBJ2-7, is GAGVSQSPSNKVTEKGKDVELRCDPISGHTALYWYRQSLGQGLEFLIYFQGNSAPDKSGLPSDRFSAERTGGSVSTLTIQRTQQEDSAVYLCASSSPVSEQYFGPGTRLTVT.

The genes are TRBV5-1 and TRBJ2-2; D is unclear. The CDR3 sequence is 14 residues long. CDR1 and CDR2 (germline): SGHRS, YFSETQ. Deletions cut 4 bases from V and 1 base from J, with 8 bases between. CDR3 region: CASSIIRNTGELFF. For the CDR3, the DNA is TGCGCCAGCAGCATTATCAGGAACACCGGGGAGCTGTTTTTT.

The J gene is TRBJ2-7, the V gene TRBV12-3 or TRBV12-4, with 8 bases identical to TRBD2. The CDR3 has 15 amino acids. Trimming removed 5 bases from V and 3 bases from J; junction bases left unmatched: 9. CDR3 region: CASSLPGRGVYEQYF. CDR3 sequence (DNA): TGTGCCAGCAGTCTGCCCGGGAGGGGGGTCTACGAGCAGTACTTC.

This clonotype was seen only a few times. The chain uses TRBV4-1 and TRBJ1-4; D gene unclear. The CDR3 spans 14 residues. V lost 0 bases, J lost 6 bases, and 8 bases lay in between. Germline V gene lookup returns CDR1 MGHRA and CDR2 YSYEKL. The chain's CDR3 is CASSQDGRDEKLFF. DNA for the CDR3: TGCGCCAGCAGCCAAGATGGCAGAGATGAAAAACTGTTTTTT.

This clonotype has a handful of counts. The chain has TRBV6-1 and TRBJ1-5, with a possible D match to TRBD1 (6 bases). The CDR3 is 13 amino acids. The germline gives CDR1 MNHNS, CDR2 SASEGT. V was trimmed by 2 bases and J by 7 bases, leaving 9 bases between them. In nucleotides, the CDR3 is TGTGCCAGCAGTGAATGGGGGGCGCAGCCCCAGCATTTT. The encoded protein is CASSEWGAQPQHF.

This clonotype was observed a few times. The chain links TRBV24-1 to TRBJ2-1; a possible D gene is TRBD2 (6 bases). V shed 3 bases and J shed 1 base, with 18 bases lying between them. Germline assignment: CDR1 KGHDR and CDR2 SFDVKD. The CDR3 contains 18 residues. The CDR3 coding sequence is TGTGCCACCAGTGATCCGACTCCCCGGGACTCGTCCTACAATGAGCAGTTCTTC. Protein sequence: CATSDPTPRDSSYNEQFF.

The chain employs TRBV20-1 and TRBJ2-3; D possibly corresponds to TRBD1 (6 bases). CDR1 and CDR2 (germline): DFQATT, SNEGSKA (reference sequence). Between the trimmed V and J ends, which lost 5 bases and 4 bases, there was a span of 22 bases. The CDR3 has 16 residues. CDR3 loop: CSAAVDRMESPDTQYF. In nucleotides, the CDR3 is TGCAGTGCTGCGGTCGACAGGATGGAGTCCCCAGATACGCAGTATTTT.

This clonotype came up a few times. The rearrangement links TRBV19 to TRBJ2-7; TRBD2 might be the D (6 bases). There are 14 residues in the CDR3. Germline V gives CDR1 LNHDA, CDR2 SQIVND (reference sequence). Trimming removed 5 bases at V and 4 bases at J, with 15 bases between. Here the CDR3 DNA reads TGTGCCAGTAGTGTGTACCGGGGGATGTACGAGCAGTACTTC. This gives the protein CASSVYRGMYEQYF.

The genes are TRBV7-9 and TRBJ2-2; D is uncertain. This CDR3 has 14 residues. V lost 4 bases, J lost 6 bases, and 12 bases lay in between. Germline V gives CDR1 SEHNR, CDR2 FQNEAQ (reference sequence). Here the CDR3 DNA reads TGTGCCAGCAGCTCGAGATTAGCCCCCGGGGAGCTGTTTTTT. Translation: CASSSRLAPGELFF.

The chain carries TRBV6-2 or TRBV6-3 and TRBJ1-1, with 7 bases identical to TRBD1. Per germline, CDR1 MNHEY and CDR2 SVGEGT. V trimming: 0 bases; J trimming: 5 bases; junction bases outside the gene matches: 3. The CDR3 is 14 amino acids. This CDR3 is CASSYSPGGTEAFF. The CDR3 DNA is TGTGCCAGCAGTTACTCCCCAGGGGGGACTGAAGCTTTCTTT.

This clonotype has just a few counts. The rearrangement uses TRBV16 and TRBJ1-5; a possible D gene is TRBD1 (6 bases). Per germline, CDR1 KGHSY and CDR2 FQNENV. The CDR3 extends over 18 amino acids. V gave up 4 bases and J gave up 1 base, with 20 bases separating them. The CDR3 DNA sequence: TGTGCCAGCAGCCCGGAGGCAGGGGTCGGTTGGAGCAATCAGCCCCAGCATTTT. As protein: CASSPEAGVGWSNQPQHF.

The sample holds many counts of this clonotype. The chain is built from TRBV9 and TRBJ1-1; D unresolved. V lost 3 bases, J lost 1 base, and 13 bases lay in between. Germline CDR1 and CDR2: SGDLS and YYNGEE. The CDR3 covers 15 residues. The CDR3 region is CASSALQRANTEAFF. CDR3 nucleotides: TGTGCCAGCAGCGCCCTTCAAAGGGCGAACACTGAAGCTTTCTTT.

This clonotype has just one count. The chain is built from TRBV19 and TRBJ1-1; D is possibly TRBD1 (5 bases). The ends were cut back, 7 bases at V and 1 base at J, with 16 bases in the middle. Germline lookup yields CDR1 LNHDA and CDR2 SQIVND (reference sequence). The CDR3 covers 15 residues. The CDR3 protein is CASNHPQGRNTEAFF. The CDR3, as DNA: TGTGCCAGTAATCATCCCCAGGGTCGGAACACTGAAGCTTTCTTT.

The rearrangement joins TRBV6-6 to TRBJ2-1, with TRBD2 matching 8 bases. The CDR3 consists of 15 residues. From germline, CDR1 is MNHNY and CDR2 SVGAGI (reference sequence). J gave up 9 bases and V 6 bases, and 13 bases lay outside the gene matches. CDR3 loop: CASRPLAGGNSEQFF. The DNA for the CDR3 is TGTGCCAGCAGACCCCTCGCGGGAGGAAATAGTGAGCAGTTCTTC.